What follows are 16 T cell receptor beta chains derived from one specimen sequenced in a study of blood T cell repertoires in COVID-19. Profiled with immunoSEQ multiplex PCR; TCRdb holds only in-frame clones, not every one. Of about 110,000 clones in the sample, 85% to 90% were seen once. The sample consisted of peripheral blood. The receptors were gathered from a woman older than 75 with acute or convalescent COVID-19.

The chain links TRBV5-1 to TRBJ1-1; 7 bases are a match to TRBD1. Germline V gene sequence: CDR1 SGHRS, CDR2 YFSETQ. The junction had 6 bases not matched to a gene; V was cut back by 4 bases and J by 6 bases. The CDR3 has 13 amino acids. CDR3 protein: CASSQTGFSEAFF. The CDR3 DNA is TGCGCCAGCAGCCAGACAGGGTTTTCTGAAGCTTTCTTT.

V is TRBV4-1 and J is TRBJ2-7, with a tentative D call TRBD1 (6 bases). Between the trimmed V and J ends, which lost 1 base and 3 bases, there was a span of 13 bases. This CDR3 is built from 15 residues. The germline V gene has CDR1 MGHRA and CDR2 YSYEKL. The CDR3, as DNA: TGCGCCAGCAGCCAAGTGGGACAAATATTCTACGAGCAGTACTTC. It translates to CASSQVGQIFYEQYF.

The chain employs TRBV5-4 and TRBJ2-1; TRBD1 matches at 9 bases. The CDR3 is made up of 15 amino acids. Germline CDR1 SGHNT, CDR2 YYREEE (reference sequence). Losses at the gene ends were 2 bases for V and 2 bases for J; bases not matched to a gene: 2. The CDR3: CASSFRTGAYNEQFF. CDR3 bases: TGTGCCAGCAGCTTCCGGACAGGGGCCTACAATGAGCAGTTCTTC.

This chain links TRBV2 with TRBJ1-4; possibly TRBD1 for D (6 bases). Germline assignment: CDR1 SNHLY and CDR2 FYNNEI. Trimming took 9 bases from V and 6 from J, leaving 17 bases between them. This CDR3 is 14 amino acids long. This CDR3 is CAREDPGADEKLFF. The DNA of the CDR3 is TGTGCCAGAGAAGACCCAGGGGCGGATGAAAAACTGTTTTTT.

The chain employs TRBV3-1 (or the pseudogene TRBV3-2) and TRBJ1-5; perhaps TRBD1 as D (6 bases). The CDR3 loop spans 14 amino acids. Germline assignment: CDR1 LGHDT and CDR2 YNNKEL (reference sequence). V lost 1 base and J lost 4, with 8 bases in between. CDR3 residues: CASSQAGENQPQHF. The CDR3 region has the DNA TGTGCCAGCAGCCAAGCAGGGGAAAATCAGCCCCAGCATTTT.

This chain connects TRBV5-1 to TRBJ2-6; no reliable D call. The CDR3 extends over 15 amino acids. Germline assignment: CDR1 SGHRS and CDR2 YFSETQ. Trimming shortened V by 0 bases and J by 0 bases, and 4 bases separated the two germline ends. In nucleotides, the CDR3 is TGCGCCAGCAGCTTGGCCGTCTCTGGGGCCAACGTCCTGACTTTC. Its protein is CASSLAVSGANVLTF.

The chain joins TRBV20-1 to TRBJ2-1; D not certain. Trimming pared 3 bases from V and 0 bases from J, leaving 12 bases between. The CDR3 consists of 15 residues. Looked up from germline, CDR1 is DFQATT and CDR2 is SNEGSKA (reference sequence). The CDR3 region is CSASPSTGSYNEQFF. For the CDR3, the DNA is TGCAGTGCTAGTCCGTCGACTGGCTCCTACAATGAGCAGTTCTTC.

The J gene is TRBJ1-1, the V gene TRBV19, with 10 bases fitting TRBD1. V was clipped by 3 bases and J by 5 bases; unmatched bases: 6. CDR1 and CDR2 from the germline V gene are LNHDA and SQIVND (reference sequence). CDR3 length: 15 amino acids. The CDR3 nucleotides read TGTGCCAGTAGTATTCTGACAGGGGGCGGAACTGAAGCTTTCTTT. This gives the protein CASSILTGGGTEAFF.

The J gene is TRBJ2-3, the V gene TRBV5-1, with D maybe TRBD2 (6 bases). V was shortened by 1 base and J by 4 bases, with 10 bases between the two germline ends. Per the germline V gene, CDR1 is SGHRS and CDR2 is YFSETQ. The CDR3 runs to 14 residues. CDR3 bases: TGCGCCAGCAGCTTGACATCGGGGGCAGATACGCAGTATTTT. Its protein is CASSLTSGADTQYF. Combining the CDR3 with reference TRBV5-1 and TRBJ2-3 gives the whole variable domain KAGVTQTPRYLIKTRGQQVTLSCSPISGHRSVSWYQQTPGQGLQFLFEYFSETQRNKGNFPGRFSGRQFSNSRSEMNVSTLELGDSALYLCASSLTSGADTQYFGPGTRLTVL.

The chain couples TRBV28 to TRBJ2-5, with D possibly TRBD2 on 5 matching bases. Germline loops: CDR1 MDHEN, CDR2 SYDVKM. The CDR3 has 16 amino acids. The V gene lost 7 bases and the J gene lost 0 bases, with 18 bases spanning the gap. CDR3: CASMVLGSGNQETQYF. The CDR3 coding sequence is TGTGCCAGCATGGTGTTGGGGTCGGGGAACCAAGAGACCCAGTACTTC.

This sequence joins TRBV5-1 and TRBJ2-3; 9 bases map to TRBD2. This CDR3 is built from 13 residues. Germline trimming cut 7 bases from V and 7 bases from J; bases unmatched to any gene: 7. The germline gives CDR1 SGHRS, CDR2 YFSETQ. The DNA for the CDR3 is TGCGCCAGCTATGGCGGGGGGGCGAATACGCAGTATTTT. Translated, it gives CASYGGGANTQYF.

This rearrangement joins TRBV11-2 to TRBJ1-1, with no clear D. The CDR3 is 17 amino acids. Trimming took 1 base from V and 4 from J, leaving 19 bases between them. CDR1 and CDR2 (germline): SGHAT, FQNNGV. The CDR3 loop reads CASSLGGGERFSTEAFF. CDR3 sequence (DNA): TGTGCCAGCAGCTTAGGAGGCGGGGAACGGTTTAGCACTGAAGCTTTCTTT. The whole variable domain, remainder taken from reference TRBV11-2 and TRBJ1-1, is EAGVAQSPRYKIIEKRQSVAFWCNPISGHATLYWYQQILGQGPKLLIQFQNNGVVDDSQLPKDRFSAERLKGVDSTLKIQPAKLEDSAVYLCASSLGGGERFSTEAFFGQGTRLTVV.

The chain links TRBV28 to TRBJ1-4, with 9 bases matching TRBD1. The CDR3 is made up of 15 amino acids. V dropped 6 bases and J dropped 3; count of bases not matched to a gene: 5. CDR1 is MDHEN and CDR2 is SYDVKM in the germline V gene. This chain's CDR3 is CASRETGGPNEKLFF. Written as DNA, the CDR3 is TGTGCCAGCAGAGAGACAGGGGGGCCTAATGAAAAACTGTTTTTT.

The chain has TRBV2 and TRBJ2-7, with a possible D match to TRBD1 (6 bases). V lost 4 bases to trimming and J lost 4 bases, with 14 bases between them. The CDR3 totals 14 residues. Germline loops: CDR1 SNHLY, CDR2 FYNNEI. CDR3 residues: CASSAQTGKYEQYF. The CDR3 DNA follows: TGTGCCAGCAGTGCCCAGACAGGAAAGTACGAGCAGTACTTC.

The CDR3 coding sequence is TGTGCCAGCAGTTCGGACTCTTCCTACGAGCAGTACTTC. Amino acid sequence: CASSSDSSYEQYF. The chain employs TRBV13 and TRBJ2-7; D might be TRBD2 (5 bases). This CDR3 has 13 residues. V was shortened by 6 bases and J by 1 base, with 10 bases between the two germline ends. The germline V gene has CDR1 PRHDT and CDR2 FYEKMQ (reference sequence).

This chain links TRBV23-1 with TRBJ2-7, with D possibly matching TRBD2 (5 bases). TRBV23-1 is an open reading frame whose function is uncertain. V shed 0 bases and J shed 1 base, with 10 bases lying between them. The CDR3 covers 15 residues. CDR3: CASSQSSGISYEQYF. CDR3 in DNA: TGCGCCAGCAGTCAATCTTCCGGGATATCCTACGAGCAGTACTTC.